The 2 T cell receptor beta chains given below trace back to one sample, sequenced in a study of T cell responses to AZD1222 COVID-19 vaccine. Generated by immunoSEQ multiplex PCR, the TCRdb table keeps only in-frame clones and is missing some. In the table there are about 160,000 clones, more than 70% of which are singletons. The specimen comprised peripheral blood, sampled on day 0 of AZD1222 vaccination. These receptors were obtained from an adult in good health.

This sequence joins TRBV27 and TRBJ2-5; no clear D gene. The CDR3 runs to 14 residues. CDR1 and CDR2 (germline): MNHEY, SMNVEV (reference sequence). V lost 10 bases and J lost 5, with 20 bases in between. The CDR3 coding sequence is TGTGCCACCGCAAGGGTCGGGTCAGAGGAGACCCAGTACTTC. This codes for CATARVGSEETQYF.

The chain employs TRBV2 and TRBJ2-7, with 10 bases fitting TRBD1. The CDR3 contains 14 residues. Germline CDR1 reads SNHLY; CDR2 reads FYNNEI. With V trimmed by 6 bases and J by 5 bases, 7 bases remained unmatched. As DNA, the CDR3 is TGTGCCAGCAGCTTAATAGGACAGGGGGACGAGCAGTACTTC. Translated, it gives CASSLIGQGDEQYF.